The 19 T cell receptor beta chains below come from one sample, sequenced in a study of T cell changes during pregnancy in multiple sclerosis. Produced via immunoSEQ multiplex PCR; TCRdb's table is partial and in-frame only. The sample has some 71,000 clones, roughly nine tenths seen once. The material sequenced was peripheral blood, taken after pregnancy. These receptors all come from a female donor with multiple sclerosis, enrolled in a pregnancy study.

The chain employs TRBV5-1 and TRBJ2-2, with a tentative D call TRBD1 (6 bases). The CDR3 length is 14 residues. Germline CDR1 reads SGHRS; CDR2 reads YFSETQ. V was clipped by 5 bases and J by 4 bases, with 12 bases between them. CDR3 protein: CASSYQGPTGELFF. The CDR3 DNA follows: TGCGCCAGCAGTTATCAGGGGCCCACCGGGGAGCTGTTTTTT.

This sequence joins TRBV19 and TRBJ1-2; perhaps TRBD1 as D (5 bases). The germline V gene has CDR1 LNHDA and CDR2 SQIVND (reference sequence). The CDR3 is made up of 12 amino acids. The V and J ends lost 10 bases and 4 bases respectively, with 13 bases between them. CDR3 coding DNA: TGTGCCACCAGCGAACAGGCCTATGGCTACACCTTC. Translated: CATSEQAYGYTF.

V usage is TRBV20-1 and J usage is TRBJ2-1, with D unclear. V was cut by 5 bases and J by 9 bases, with 11 bases left in between. Germline CDR1 and CDR2: DFQATT and SNEGSKA (reference sequence). CDR3 size: 11 residues. The CDR3 reads CSAPKLGEQFF. Here the CDR3 DNA reads TGCAGTGCTCCCAAGCTCGGTGAGCAGTTCTTC.

V gene TRBV5-6 combines with J gene TRBJ1-3, with TRBD1 matching 7 bases. V dropped 3 bases and J dropped 2; count of bases not matched to a gene: 5. This CDR3 is built from 15 residues. Germline-derived CDR1 and CDR2 are SGHDT and YYEEEE. Here the CDR3 reads CASSSPTGTGNTIYF. CDR3 bases: TGTGCCAGCAGCTCCCCGACAGGGACTGGAAACACCATATATTTT.

Here the CDR3 reads CASSLYGSITDTQYF. The CDR3 coding sequence is TGTGCCAGCAGTTTATACGGGAGTATCACAGATACGCAGTATTTT. The chain couples TRBV27 to TRBJ2-3; D is perhaps TRBD2 (6 bases). The V end was cut by 1 base, the J end by 2 bases, with 10 bases between. The CDR3 consists of 15 residues. Germline V gene sequence: CDR1 MNHEY, CDR2 SMNVEV (reference sequence).

The rearrangement links TRBV11-2 to TRBJ1-4; the D is unclear. V lost 2 bases and J 4 bases, leaving 11 bases between the germline ends. Per the germline V gene, CDR1 is SGHAT and CDR2 is FQNNGV. The CDR3 runs to 15 residues. DNA of the CDR3: TGTGCCAGCAGCTTATTCCCAGTTGATAATGAAAAACTGTTTTTT. Amino acid sequence: CASSLFPVDNEKLFF.

J is TRBJ1-1 and V is TRBV29-1, with D possibly TRBD1 on 5 matching bases. This CDR3 region has 14 residues. Germline loops: CDR1 SQVTM, CDR2 ANQGSEA. V lost 4 bases to trimming and J lost 4 bases, with 16 bases between them. The chain's CDR3 is CSVGLTDTGTEAFF. The DNA for the CDR3 is TGCAGCGTTGGGCTGACAGATACGGGCACTGAAGCTTTCTTT.

The J gene is TRBJ2-7, the V gene TRBV28, with D perhaps TRBD1 (6 bases). Germline V CDR1 and CDR2: MDHEN, SYDVKM. The CDR3 spans 11 residues. For the CDR3, the DNA is TGTGCAGCCAGACAGGACGCAGAGCAGTACTTC. This codes for CAARQDAEQYF.

CDR3 sequence: CASRYRQGSYSPLHF. In DNA form, the CDR3 reads TGTGCCAGCAGATATCGACAGGGTTCTTATTCACCCCTCCACTTT. V gene TRBV6-5 combines with J gene TRBJ1-6; 7 bases fit TRBD1. Losses at the gene ends were 6 bases for V and 8 bases for J; bases not matched to a gene: 10. CDR3 length: 15 residues. Per the germline V gene, CDR1 is MNHEY and CDR2 is SVGAGI.

The V gene is TRBV10-3, the J gene TRBJ2-2; 7 bases line up with TRBD1. The CDR3 is 14 residues long. With V trimmed by 6 bases and J by 3 bases, 4 bases remained unmatched. Germline V gene data show CDR1 as ENHRY and CDR2 as SYGVKD. CDR3 in amino acids: CAISAGTDTGELFF. CDR3 DNA: TGTGCCATCAGCGCCGGGACAGACACCGGGGAGCTGTTTTTT.

The chain couples TRBV28 to TRBJ1-2; 11 bases fit TRBD1. CDR3 length equals 14 residues. The V gene end was trimmed by 5 bases and the J gene end by 6 bases; junction bases not matched to a gene: 5. Germline V gene lookup returns CDR1 MDHEN and CDR2 SYDVKM. The DNA of the CDR3 is TGTGCCAGCAGTATCCGGGACAGGGGGGATGGCTACACCTTC. Amino acids: CASSIRDRGDGYTF.

The V and J genes are TRBV5-1 and TRBJ2-3, with 7 bases that match TRBD2. Germline V gene data show CDR1 as SGHRS and CDR2 as YFSETQ. V gave up 2 bases and J gave up 0 bases; unmatched junction bases: 3. The CDR3 spans 15 residues. CDR3 amino acids: CASSFGRGSTDTQYF. In DNA form, the CDR3 reads TGCGCCAGCAGCTTTGGGCGGGGGAGCACAGATACGCAGTATTTT.

V and J are TRBV7-2 and TRBJ2-1, with TRBD2 identical over 9 bases. The CDR3 has 16 amino acids. Per germline, CDR1 SGHTA and CDR2 FQGNSA. Unmatched junction bases numbered 3, after V lost 0 bases and J lost 3 bases. CDR3 amino acids: CASSLARTSDYNEQFF. Here the CDR3 DNA reads TGTGCCAGCAGCTTAGCGCGGACTAGCGACTACAATGAGCAGTTCTTC.

The rearrangement joins TRBV7-2 to TRBJ2-3; D is uncertain. Germline lookup yields CDR1 SGHTA and CDR2 FQGNSA. V was cut by 1 base and J by 4 bases, with 6 bases left in between. The CDR3 is 13 amino acids. The CDR3 is CASSLVGSDTQYF. The CDR3, as DNA: TGTGCCAGCAGCTTAGTCGGGTCAGATACGCAGTATTTT.

This sequence joins TRBV6-5 and TRBJ2-2; 11 bases map to TRBD1. V was clipped by 6 bases and J by 4 bases; unmatched bases: 4. This CDR3 comprises 15 residues. CDR1 is MNHEY and CDR2 is SVGAGI in the germline V gene. Written as DNA, the CDR3 is TGTGCCAGCAGCCCGGACAGGGGGCGCACCGGGGAGCTGTTTTTT. Translation: CASSPDRGRTGELFF.

This clone was seen just once. This chain uses TRBV5-3 with TRBJ2-5; no clear D gene. TRBV5-3 is flagged as an ORF with uncertain function. The V end was cut by 0 bases, the J end by 5 bases, with 14 bases between. The CDR3 runs 15 residues. In DNA, the CDR3 is TGTGCCAGAAGCTTGGGGATGTCCCACGGGGAGACCCAGTACTTC. Translated: CARSLGMSHGETQYF.

V and J are TRBV4-2 and TRBJ2-5; 8 positions match TRBD2. The CDR3 covers 15 residues. Germline CDR1 and CDR2: LGHNA and YNFKEQ. V lost 1 base to trimming and J lost 0 bases; unmatched junction nucleotides: 1. In DNA, the CDR3 is TGTGCCAGCAGCCAAGGGACTAGCAACCAAGAGACCCAGTACTTC. This encodes CASSQGTSNQETQYF.

Only one count was recorded for this clone. The CDR3 loop is CASKVWRERETQYF. As DNA, the CDR3 is TGTGCCAGCAAAGTCTGGCGGGAGAGAGAGACCCAGTACTTC. The chain has TRBV2 and TRBJ2-5; 7 nucleotides match TRBD2. From germline, CDR1 is SNHLY and CDR2 FYNNEI. V trimming: 7 bases; J trimming: 4 bases; junction bases outside the gene matches: 9. The CDR3 has 14 amino acids.

V is TRBV10-3 and J is TRBJ2-1, with 9 bases matching TRBD1. The germline V gene encodes CDR1 ENHRY and CDR2 SYGVKD. Trimming took 6 bases from V and 0 from J; bases not matched to a gene: 3. The CDR3 consists of 15 residues. The CDR3 loop is CAISGTGSSYNEQFF. CDR3 nucleotide sequence: TGTGCCATCAGCGGGACAGGGAGCTCCTACAATGAGCAGTTCTTC.